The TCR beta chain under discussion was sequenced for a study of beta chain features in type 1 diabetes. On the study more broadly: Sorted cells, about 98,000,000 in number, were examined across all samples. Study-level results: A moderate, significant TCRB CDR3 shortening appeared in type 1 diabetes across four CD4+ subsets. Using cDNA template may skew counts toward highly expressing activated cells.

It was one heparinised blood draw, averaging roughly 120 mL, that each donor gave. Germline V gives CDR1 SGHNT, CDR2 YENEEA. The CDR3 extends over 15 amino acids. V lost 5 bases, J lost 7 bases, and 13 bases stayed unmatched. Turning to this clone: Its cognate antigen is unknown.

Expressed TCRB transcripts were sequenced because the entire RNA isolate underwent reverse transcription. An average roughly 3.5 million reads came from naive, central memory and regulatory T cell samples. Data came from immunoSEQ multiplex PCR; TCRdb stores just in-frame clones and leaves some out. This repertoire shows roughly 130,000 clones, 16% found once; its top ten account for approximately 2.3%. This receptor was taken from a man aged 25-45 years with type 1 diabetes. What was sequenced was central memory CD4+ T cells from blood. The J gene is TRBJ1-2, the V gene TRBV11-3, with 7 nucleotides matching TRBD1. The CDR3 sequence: CASSEHGTAYGGYTF. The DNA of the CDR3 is TGTGCCAGCAGCGAGCACGGGACAGCCTATGGTGGCTACACCTTC.